The present entry profiles one T cell receptor (beta chain) with its context. This CDR3 is 13 amino acids long. The V end was cut by 7 bases, the J end by 5 bases, with 17 bases between. Germline V gene sequence: CDR1 DFQATT, CDR2 SNEGSKA (reference sequence). This record belongs to a study of blood T cells in healthy people across ages. Using a J-beta primer mix together with a sample-barcoded 5' primer, a second PCR was run for 7 to 11 cycles. Each CDR3 protein gets one entry after TCRdb re-called the 5' RACE reads with MiXCR. The sample holds about 560,000 distinct CDR3 sequences, about a quarter seen once. This same sample was also part of a study on T cells of mothers and their children.

V and J are TRBV20-1 and TRBJ2-5, with D hard to call. Sequenced input: blood. This receptor was taken from a boy younger than 10 in good health. CDR3 nucleotides: TGCAGTGTCCCCCCGTCCGGCTGGGAGACCCAGTACTTC. Its translation: CSVPPSGWETQYF.